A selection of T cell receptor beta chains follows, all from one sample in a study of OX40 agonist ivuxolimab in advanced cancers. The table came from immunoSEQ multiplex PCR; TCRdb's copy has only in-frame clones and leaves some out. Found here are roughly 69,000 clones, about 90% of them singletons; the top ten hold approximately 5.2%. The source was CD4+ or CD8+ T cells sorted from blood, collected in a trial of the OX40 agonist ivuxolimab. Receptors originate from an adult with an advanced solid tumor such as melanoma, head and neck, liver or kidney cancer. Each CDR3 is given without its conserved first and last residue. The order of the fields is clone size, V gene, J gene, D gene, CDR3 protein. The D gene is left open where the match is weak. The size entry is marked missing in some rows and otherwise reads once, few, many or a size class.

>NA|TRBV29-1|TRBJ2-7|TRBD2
SAAGTSGMSSYEQY
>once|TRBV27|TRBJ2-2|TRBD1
ASSSTGINTGELF
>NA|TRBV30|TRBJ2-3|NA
AWGVGTRTDTQY
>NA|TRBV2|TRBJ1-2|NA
ASSDGPWYGYT
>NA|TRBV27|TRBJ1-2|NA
ASSLRGARGYGYT
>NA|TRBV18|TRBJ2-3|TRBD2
ASSPLAGRSISSTDTQY
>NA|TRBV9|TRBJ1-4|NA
ASSGPGLKKLF
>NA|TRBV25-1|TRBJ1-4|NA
ASSDLGGKEKLF
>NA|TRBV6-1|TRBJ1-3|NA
ASSVTGFSGTIY
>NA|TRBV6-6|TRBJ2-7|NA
ASSYDITYEQY
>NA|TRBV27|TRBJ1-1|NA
ASSFLSDGTEAF
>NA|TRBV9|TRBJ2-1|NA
ASSVGASTPGGEQF
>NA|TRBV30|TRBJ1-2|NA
AWRGRGGYGYT
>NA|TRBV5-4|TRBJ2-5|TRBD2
ASSMGLAGPLQETQY
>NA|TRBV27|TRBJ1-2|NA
ASKAQGQDGYT
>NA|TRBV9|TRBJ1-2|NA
ASSVVEGGYT
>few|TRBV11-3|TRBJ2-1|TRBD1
ASSPDRVSYEQF
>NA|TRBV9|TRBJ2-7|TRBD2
ASSVDSGRGSYEQY
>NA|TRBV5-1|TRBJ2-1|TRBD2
ASTSLAGEEDEQF
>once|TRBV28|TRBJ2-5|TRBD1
ASGGTQY
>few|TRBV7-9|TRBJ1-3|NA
ASSPQALSAGNTIY
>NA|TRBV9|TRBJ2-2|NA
ASSVALAGVGELF
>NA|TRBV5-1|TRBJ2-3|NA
ASSLVGRSTDTQY
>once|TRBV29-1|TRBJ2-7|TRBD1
SVMGQLSYEQY
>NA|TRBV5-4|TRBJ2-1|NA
ASRLDLLQHNEQF
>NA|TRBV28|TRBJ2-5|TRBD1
ASSRTGGWQETQY
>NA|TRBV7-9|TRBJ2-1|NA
ASGNSYNEQF
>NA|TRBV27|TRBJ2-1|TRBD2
ASSLVLAGVEQF
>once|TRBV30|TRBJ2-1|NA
AWGTRVEDNEQF
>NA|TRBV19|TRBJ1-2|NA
ASSYPGISYGYT
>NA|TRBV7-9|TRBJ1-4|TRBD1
ASSYGQGVGEKLF
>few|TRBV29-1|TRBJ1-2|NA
SVESQGGSNYGYT
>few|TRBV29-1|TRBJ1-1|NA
SVSGFGTEAF
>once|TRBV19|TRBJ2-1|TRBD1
ASRRQGVSGNEQF
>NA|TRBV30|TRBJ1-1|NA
AWNWREEAF
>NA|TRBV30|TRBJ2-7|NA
AWSPQGGAYEQY
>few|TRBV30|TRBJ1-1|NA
AWRVPGTMNTEAF
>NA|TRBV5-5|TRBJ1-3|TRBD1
ASSLGVFTGDGNTIY
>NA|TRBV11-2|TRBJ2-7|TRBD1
ASSLVDRGPYEQY
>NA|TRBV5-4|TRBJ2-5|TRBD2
ASSGGGWGGETQY
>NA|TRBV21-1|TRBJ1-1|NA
ASSKRSPGTEAF
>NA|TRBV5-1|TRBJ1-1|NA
ASSPSGGVFTEAF
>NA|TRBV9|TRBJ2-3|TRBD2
ASSEGLAALRGTDTQY
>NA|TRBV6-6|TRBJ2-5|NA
ASRPGARETQY
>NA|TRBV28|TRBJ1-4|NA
ASKRRASEKLF
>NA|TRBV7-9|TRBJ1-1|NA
ASSLLVNTEAF
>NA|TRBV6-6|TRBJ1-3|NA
AIGGSSGNTIY
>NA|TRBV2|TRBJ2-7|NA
ASSDRYPLLY
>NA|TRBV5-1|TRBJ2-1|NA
ASSLGLTVSYNEQF